This TCR beta chain emerged from a study of T cell responses to AZD1222 COVID-19 vaccine (dated by TCRdb to 2020 to 2022). Notes on the research overall: TCR sequencing was performed for over 230 trial participants, of whom 200 to 210 were given two doses of AZD1222 and around 25 were given two doses of MenACWY control vaccine. Trial participants were enrolled by age into 18-55, 56-69 and 70-plus year subgroups, with around 140, 26 and 57 TCR-sequenced participants respectively. The paper as a whole reports these results and caveats: Conclusions about previously exposed vaccinees are limited because only five or six AZD1222 recipients were SARS-CoV-2 seropositive at baseline. Reportedly, almost half of the unique spike-specific TCRs recognized epitopes lying outside the regions that are mutated in the B.1.351 and B.1.1.7 variants. The vaccine-associated CD4 TCRs covered the entire spike protein, and the dominant responses fell in regions 160-218 and 743-854. Spike-specific TCR breadth and depth rose significantly after two AZD1222 doses compared with day 0 and with MenACWY recipients. The 56-69-year group was small, and its depth increase did not reach significance, likely because of low power. Because no samples from the day 14 peak response were available, repertoires could be characterized only after the peak T cell response. Most participants were white British and females outnumbered males, and the authors suggested that clonal diversity may have been underestimated.

CDR1 is given as SGHTA and CDR2 as FQGNSA, both from the germline V gene. Trimming costs V 4 bases and J 1 base, and their ends lie 18 bases apart. The CDR3 contains 17 residues, cysteine and phenylalanine counted. Only the CDR3 part of the read is kept: 51 bases, read in frame from the first base. Per the publication, the time point label means: about 28 days (+/-7) after the second vaccine dose. AZD1222 recipients given second doses at about 4 weeks or at about 12 weeks were pooled, since spike-specific TCR depth and breadth were not found to differ between the two schedules. Vaccinee samples came from UK trials COV001 and COV002, including a single-blind randomized controlled phase 2/3 trial of AZD1222 (ChAdOx1 nCoV-19) in healthy adults. For TCRbeta chain sequencing, PBMC samples were collected from trial participants at day 0 and at day 28 after the second dose. The CDR3 regions of human TCRbeta chains were analyzed by immunosequencing. The original methods were these. Repertoire TCRs were matched against a reference library of SARS-CoV-2-specific TCRs generated with the MIRA antigen-specificity platform. Breadth was defined as the fraction of unique TCRs that were SARS-CoV-2-associated, and depth was defined as the fraction of total T cells that were SARS-CoV-2-associated. Using the MIRA data, each spike-specific TCR was mapped to the spike region that the TCR reacts to and placed in a CD4 or CD8 class. Log10-transformed breadth and depth values were compared by one-way ANOVA with Sidak's multiple comparisons tests. In TCRdb, the immuneACCESS table is reduced to in-frame sequences with V and J assigned. These tables do not hold every clone; where another copy was compared, an unresolved V gene accounts for under half, and the others remain unexplained. V and J calls and clone size follow that table, whereas D and trimming were derived from the DNA. The sample contains under 200,000 clones, about 90% of them found a single time. The ten largest clones capture 1.3% of the sample.

Of note for this clone: Its binding antigen is unknown. No base quality values were provided; no much bigger clone lies one nucleotide off.

Recombination joined TRBV7-2 with TRBJ2-3; a tentative D call is TRBD2 (7 bases match). Specimen: peripheral blood, collected 28 days after the second AZD1222 dose. The clonotype comes from an adult who received the AZD1222 COVID-19 vaccine. CDR3 sequence: CASSSSWRGRGTDTQYF. The DNA sequence reads TGTGCCAGCAGCTCCTCCTGGCGGGGGCGCGGCACAGATACGCAGTATTTT. Where the CDR3 stops, the reference TRBV7-2 and TRBJ2-3 genes take over; the full variable domain is GAGVSQSPSNKVTEKGKDVELRCDPISGHTALYWYRQSLGQGLEFLIYFQGNSAPDKSGLPSDRFSAERTGGSVSTLTIQRTQQEDSAVYLCASSSSWRGRGTDTQYFGPGTRLTVL.